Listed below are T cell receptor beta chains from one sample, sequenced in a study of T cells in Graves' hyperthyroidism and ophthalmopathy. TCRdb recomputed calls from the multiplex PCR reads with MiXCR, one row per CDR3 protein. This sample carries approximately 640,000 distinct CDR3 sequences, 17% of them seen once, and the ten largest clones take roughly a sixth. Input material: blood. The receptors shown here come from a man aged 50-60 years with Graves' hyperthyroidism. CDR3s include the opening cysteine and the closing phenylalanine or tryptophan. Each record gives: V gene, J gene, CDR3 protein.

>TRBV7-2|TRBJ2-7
CASNYPGTGSYEQYF
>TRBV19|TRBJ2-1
CASSIRDRVYTLNNEQFF
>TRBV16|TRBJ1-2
CASSLSGTTNYGYTF
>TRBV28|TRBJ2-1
CASSLFSGREGVYNEQFF
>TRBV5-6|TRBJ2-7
CASSLGQFSEQYF
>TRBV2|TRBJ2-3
CASPDGSTDTQYF
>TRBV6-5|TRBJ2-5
CASSFPQSSGSSGTQYF
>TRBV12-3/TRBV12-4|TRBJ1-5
CASTLGARYQPQHF
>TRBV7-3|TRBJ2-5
CASSVTGSETQYF
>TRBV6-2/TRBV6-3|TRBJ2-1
CASSDRGQAAEQFF
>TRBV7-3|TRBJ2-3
CASSSGDRVTDTQYF
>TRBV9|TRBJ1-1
CASSVDLVNTAAFF
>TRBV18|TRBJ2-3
CASSLPRDRLDTQYF
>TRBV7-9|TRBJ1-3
CASSPARQLISGNTIYF
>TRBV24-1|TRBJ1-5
CATSGPGGSNQPQHF
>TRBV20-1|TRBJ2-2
CSAKEWRGGRAGELFF
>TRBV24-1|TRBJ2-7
CATSPGGFCEQYF
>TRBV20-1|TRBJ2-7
CSAPSGAPYEQYF
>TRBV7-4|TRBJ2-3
CASSPDRPDTQYF
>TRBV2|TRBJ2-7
CASSEERAGRAHEQYF
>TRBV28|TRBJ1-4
CASSFGSRGKDEKLFF
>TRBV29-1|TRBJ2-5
CSVEFRELETQYF
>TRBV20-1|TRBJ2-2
CSARDYRGFGGTGELFF
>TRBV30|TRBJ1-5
CAWSYQGNQPQHF
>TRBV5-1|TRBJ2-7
CASSWTSGVSYEQYF
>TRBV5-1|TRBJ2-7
CASSLGQGFHEQYF
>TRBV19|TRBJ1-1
CASSPWDRANTEAFF
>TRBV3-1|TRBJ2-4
CASSRREAKNIQYF
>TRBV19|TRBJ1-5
CASREIGQGDNQPQHF
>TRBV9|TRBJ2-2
CASSATTGDTGELFF
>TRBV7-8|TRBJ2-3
CASSSRRLGGRTDTQYF
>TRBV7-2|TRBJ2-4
CASSQGGSKNIQYF
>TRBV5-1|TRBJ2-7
CASSSVGGVHEQYF
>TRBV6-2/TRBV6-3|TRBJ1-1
CASSYKRTGGAEAFF
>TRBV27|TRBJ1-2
CASSSTRVYGYTF
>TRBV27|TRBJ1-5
CASSWQINQPQHF
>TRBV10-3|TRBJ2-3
CAISQRKDRYTDTQYF
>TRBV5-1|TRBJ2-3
CASSLSPGLASTDTQYF
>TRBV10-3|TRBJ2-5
CAISVGQGAQETQYF
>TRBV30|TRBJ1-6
CAWQTGTENSPLHF
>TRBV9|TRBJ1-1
CASSVGQFDAQAFF
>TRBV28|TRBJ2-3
CASTEWTSATDTQYF
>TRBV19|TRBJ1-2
CASSIRTDLRGYTF
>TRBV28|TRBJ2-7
CASSLRLDRGSYEQYF
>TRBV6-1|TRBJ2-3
CASSPQTGAFSTDTQYF